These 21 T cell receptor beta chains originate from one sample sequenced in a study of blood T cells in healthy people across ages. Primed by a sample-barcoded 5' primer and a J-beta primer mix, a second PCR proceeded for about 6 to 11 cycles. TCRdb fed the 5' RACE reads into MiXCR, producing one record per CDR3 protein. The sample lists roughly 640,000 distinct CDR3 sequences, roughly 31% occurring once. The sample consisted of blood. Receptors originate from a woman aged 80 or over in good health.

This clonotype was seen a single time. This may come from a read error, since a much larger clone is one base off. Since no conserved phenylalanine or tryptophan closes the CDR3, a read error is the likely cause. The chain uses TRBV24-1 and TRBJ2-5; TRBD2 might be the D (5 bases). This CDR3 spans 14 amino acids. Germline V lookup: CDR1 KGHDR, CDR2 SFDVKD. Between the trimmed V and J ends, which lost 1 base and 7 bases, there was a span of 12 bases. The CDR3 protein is CATSDLNRGVTQYV. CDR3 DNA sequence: TGTGCCACCAGTGATTTAAACCGGGGAGTGACCCAGTACGTC.

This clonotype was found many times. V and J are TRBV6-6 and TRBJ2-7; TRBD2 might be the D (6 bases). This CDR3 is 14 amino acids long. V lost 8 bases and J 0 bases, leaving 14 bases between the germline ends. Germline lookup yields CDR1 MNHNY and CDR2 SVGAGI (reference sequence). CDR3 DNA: TGTGCCAGCGGTTTCGGCGGGACCTCCTACGAGCAGTACTTC. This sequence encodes CASGFGGTSYEQYF.

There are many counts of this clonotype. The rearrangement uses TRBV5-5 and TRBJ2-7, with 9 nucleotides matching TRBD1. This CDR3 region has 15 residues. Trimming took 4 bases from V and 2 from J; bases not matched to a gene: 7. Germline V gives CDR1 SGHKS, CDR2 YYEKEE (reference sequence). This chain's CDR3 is CASSANRGPTYEQYF. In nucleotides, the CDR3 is TGTGCCAGCAGCGCCAACAGGGGGCCGACCTACGAGCAGTACTTC.

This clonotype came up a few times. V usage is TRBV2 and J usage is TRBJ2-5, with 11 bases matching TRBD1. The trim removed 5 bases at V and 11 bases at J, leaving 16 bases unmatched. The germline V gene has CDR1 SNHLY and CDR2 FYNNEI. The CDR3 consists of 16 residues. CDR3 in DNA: TGTGCCAGCAGTACCCGGACAGGGGGCGCACCGGGAGAGCAGTACTTC. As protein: CASSTRTGGAPGEQYF. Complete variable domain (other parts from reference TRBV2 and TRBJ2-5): EPEVTQTPSHQVTQMGQEVILRCVPISNHLYFYWYRQILGQKVEFLVSFYNNEISEKSEIFDDQFSVERPDGSNFTLKIRSTKLEDSAMYFCASSTRTGGAPGEQYFGPGTRLLVL.

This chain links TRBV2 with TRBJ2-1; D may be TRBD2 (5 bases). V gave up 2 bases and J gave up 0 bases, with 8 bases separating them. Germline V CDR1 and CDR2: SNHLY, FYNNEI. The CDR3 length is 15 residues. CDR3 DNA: TGTGCCAGCAGTGAAAGGGAGAGCTCCTACAATGAGCAGTTCTTC. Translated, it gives CASSERESSYNEQFF.

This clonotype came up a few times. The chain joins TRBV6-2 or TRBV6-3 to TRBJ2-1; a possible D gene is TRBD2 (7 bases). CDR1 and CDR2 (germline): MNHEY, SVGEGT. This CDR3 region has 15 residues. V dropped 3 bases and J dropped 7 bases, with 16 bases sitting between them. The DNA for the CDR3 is TGTGCCAGCAGTTATCGGTGGGGGGGCCGGAATGAGCAGTTCTTC. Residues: CASSYRWGGRNEQFF.

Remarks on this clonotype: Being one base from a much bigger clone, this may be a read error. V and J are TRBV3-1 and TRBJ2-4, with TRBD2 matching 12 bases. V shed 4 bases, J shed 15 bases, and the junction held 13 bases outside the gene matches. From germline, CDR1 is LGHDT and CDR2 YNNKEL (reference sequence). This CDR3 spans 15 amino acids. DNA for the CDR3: TGTGCCAGCAGCCTCCTAGCGGGGGGGACATACGAGCGGTACTTC. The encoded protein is CASSLLAGGTYERYF.

The CDR3 protein is CSGDRRNYGYTF. The CDR3, as DNA: TGCAGTGGGGACAGACGAAACTATGGCTACACCTTC. The chain recombines TRBV20-1 with TRBJ1-2; 7 nucleotides agree with TRBD1. Losses at the gene ends were 7 bases for V and 2 bases for J; bases not matched to a gene: 4. The CDR3 covers 12 residues. Germline V gene data show CDR1 as DFQATT and CDR2 as SNEGSKA (reference sequence).

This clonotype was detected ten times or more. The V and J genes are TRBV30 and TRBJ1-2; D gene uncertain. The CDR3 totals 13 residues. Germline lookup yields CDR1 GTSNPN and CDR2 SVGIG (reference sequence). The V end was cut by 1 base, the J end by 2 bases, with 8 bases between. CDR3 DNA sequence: TGTGCCTGGAGTGAAGGGAAGAACTATGGCTACACCTTC. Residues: CAWSEGKNYGYTF.

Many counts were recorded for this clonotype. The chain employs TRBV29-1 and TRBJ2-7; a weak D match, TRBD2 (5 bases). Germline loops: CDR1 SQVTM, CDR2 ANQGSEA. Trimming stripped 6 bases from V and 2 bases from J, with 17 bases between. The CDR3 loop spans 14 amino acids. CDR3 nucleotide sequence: TGCAGCGTAGAAACCCGGGGAATCGCCTACGAGCAGTACTTC. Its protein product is CSVETRGIAYEQYF.

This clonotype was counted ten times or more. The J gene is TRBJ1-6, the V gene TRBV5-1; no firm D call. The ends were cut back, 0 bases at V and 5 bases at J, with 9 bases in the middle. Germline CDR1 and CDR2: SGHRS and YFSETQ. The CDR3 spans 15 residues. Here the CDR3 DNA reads TGCGCCAGCAGCTTGGTATCAGGAAATAATTCACCCCTCCACTTT. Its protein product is CASSLVSGNNSPLHF.

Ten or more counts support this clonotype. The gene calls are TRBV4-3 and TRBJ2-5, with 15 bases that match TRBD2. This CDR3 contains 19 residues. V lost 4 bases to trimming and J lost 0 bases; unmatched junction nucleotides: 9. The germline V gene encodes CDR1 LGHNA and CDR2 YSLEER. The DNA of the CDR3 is TGCGCCAGCAGCCCATCTCTCGGACTAGCGGGGGGGTACCAAGAGACCCAGTACTTC. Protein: CASSPSLGLAGGYQETQYF.

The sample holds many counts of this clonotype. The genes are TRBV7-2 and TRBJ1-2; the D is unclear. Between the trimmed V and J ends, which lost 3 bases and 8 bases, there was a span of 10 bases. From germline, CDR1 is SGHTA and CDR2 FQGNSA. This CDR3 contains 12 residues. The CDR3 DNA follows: TGTGCCAGCAGCTTGGACGCAAGCGGCTACACCTTC. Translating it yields CASSLDASGYTF.

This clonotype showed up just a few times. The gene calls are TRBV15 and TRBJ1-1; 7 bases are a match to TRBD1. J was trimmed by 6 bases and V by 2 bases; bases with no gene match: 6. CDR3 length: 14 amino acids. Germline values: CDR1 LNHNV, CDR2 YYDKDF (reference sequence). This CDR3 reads CATSRRQGLAEAFF. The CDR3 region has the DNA TGTGCCACCAGCAGAAGACAGGGTTTGGCTGAAGCTTTCTTT.

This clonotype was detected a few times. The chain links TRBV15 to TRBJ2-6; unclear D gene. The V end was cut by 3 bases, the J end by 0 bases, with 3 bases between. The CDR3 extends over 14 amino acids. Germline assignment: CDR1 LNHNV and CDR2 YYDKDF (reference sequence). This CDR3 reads CATSRDSGANVLTF. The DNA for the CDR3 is TGTGCCACCAGCAGGGACTCTGGGGCCAACGTCCTGACTTTC. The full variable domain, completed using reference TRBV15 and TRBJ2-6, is DAMVIQNPRYQVTQFGKPVTLSCSQTLNHNVMYWYQQKSSQAPKLLFHYYDKDFNNEADTPDNFQSRRPNTSFCFLDIRSPGLGDTAMYLCATSRDSGANVLTFGAGSRLTVL.

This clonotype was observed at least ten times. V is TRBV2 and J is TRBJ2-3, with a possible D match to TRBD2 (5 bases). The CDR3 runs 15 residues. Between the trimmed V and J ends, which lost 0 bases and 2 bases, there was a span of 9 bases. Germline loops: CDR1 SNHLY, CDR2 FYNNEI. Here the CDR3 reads CASSEARGFTDTQYF. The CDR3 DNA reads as TGTGCCAGCAGTGAAGCGCGAGGGTTCACAGATACGCAGTATTTT. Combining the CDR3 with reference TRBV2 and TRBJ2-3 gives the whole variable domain EPEVTQTPSHQVTQMGQEVILRCVPISNHLYFYWYRQILGQKVEFLVSFYNNEISEKSEIFDDQFSVERPDGSNFTLKIRSTKLEDSAMYFCASSEARGFTDTQYFGPGTRLTVL.

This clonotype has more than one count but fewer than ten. CDR3 residues: CASSASGQGREKLFF. The CDR3 coding sequence is TGTGCCAGCAGTGCGTCGGGACAGGGTCGTGAAAAACTGTTTTTT. The chain is built from TRBV28 and TRBJ1-4; 9 nucleotides line up with TRBD1. Germline-derived CDR1 and CDR2 are MDHEN and SYDVKM. Trimming cost V 5 bases and J 7 bases; bases outside gene matches: 8. This CDR3 has 15 residues. Combining the CDR3 with reference TRBV28 and TRBJ1-4 gives the whole variable domain DVKVTQSSRYLVKRTGEKVFLECVQDMDHENMFWYRQDPGLGLRLIYFSYDVKMKEKGDIPEGYSVSREKKERFSLILESASTNQTSMYLCASSASGQGREKLFFGSGTQLSVL.

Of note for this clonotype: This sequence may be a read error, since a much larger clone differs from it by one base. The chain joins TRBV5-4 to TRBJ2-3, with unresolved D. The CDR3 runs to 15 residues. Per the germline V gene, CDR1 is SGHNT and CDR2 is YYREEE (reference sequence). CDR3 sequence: CASSPTGSRPDTPYF. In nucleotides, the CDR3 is TGTGCCAGCAGCCCGACGGGTAGTAGGCCAGATACGCCGTATTTT.

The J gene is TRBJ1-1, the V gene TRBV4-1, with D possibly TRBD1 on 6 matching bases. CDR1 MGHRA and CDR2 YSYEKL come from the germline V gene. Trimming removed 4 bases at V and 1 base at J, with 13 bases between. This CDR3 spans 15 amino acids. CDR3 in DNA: TGCGCCAGCAGCCCCTTGGACAGACCGAACACTGAAGCTTTCTTT. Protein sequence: CASSPLDRPNTEAFF.

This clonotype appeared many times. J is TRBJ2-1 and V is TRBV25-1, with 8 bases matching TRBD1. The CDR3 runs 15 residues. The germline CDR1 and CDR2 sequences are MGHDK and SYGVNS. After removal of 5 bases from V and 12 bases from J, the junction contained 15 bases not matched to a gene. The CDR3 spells CASSTDRGSGWGQFF. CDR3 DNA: TGTGCCAGCAGTACTGACAGGGGAAGCGGGTGGGGGCAGTTCTTC.

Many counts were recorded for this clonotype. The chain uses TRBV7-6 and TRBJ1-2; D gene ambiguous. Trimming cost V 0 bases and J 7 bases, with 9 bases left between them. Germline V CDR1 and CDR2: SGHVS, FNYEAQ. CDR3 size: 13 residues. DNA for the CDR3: TGTGCCAGCAGCTTAGCGTCCGGGTTTGGCTACACCTTC. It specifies CASSLASGFGYTF.